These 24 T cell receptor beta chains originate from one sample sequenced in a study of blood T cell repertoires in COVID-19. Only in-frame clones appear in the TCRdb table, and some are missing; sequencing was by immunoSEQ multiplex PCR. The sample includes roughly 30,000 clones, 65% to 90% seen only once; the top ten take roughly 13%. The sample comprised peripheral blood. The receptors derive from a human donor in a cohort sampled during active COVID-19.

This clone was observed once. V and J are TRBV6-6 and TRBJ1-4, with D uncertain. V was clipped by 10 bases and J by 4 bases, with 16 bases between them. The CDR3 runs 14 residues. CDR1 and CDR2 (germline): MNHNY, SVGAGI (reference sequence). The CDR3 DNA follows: TGTGCCATCTCCCGGCGGCCGATTAATGAAAAACTGTTTTTT. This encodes CAISRRPINEKLFF.

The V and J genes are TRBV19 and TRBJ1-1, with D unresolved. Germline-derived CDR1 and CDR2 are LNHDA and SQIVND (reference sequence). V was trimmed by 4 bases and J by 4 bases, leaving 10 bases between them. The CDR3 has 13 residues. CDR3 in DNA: TGTGCCAGTAGTAAAGTACCGGGCACTGAAGCTTTCTTT. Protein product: CASSKVPGTEAFF. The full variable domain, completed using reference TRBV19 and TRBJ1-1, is DGGITQSPKYLFRKEGQNVTLSCEQNLNHDAMYWYRQDPGQGLRLIYYSQIVNDFQKGDIAEGYSVSREKKESFPLTVTSAQKNPTAFYLCASSKVPGTEAFFGQGTRLTVV.

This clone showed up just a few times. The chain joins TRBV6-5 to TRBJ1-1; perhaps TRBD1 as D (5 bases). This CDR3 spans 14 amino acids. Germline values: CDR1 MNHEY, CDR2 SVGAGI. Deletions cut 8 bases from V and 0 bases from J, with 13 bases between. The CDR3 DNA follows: TGTGCCAGCTACGCCCAGGGCTTGAACACTGAAGCTTTCTTT. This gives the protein CASYAQGLNTEAFF.

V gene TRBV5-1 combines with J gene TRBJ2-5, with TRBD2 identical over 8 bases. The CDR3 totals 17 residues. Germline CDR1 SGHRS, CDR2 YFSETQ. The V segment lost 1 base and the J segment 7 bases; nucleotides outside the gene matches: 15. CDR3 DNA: TGCGCCAGCAGCTTGTTAGTAGCGGGGACACTTACGGGGACCCAGTACTTC. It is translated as CASSLLVAGTLTGTQYF. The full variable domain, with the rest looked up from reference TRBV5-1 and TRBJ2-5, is KAGVTQTPRYLIKTRGQQVTLSCSPISGHRSVSWYQQTPGQGLQFLFEYFSETQRNKGNFPGRFSGRQFSNSRSEMNVSTLELGDSALYLCASSLLVAGTLTGTQYFGPGTRLLVL.

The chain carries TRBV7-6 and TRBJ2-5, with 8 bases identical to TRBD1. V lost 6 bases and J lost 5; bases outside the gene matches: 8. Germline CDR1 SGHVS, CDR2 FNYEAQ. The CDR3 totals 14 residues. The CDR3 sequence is CASRVAGGEETQYF. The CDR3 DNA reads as TGTGCCAGCAGGGTAGCAGGGGGCGAGGAGACCCAGTACTTC.

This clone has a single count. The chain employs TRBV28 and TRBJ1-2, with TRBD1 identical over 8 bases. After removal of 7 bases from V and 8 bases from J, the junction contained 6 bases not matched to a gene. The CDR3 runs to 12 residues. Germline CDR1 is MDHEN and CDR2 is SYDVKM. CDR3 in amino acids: CASTAPGGGYTF. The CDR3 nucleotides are TGTGCCAGCACCGCACCAGGGGGCGGCTACACCTTC.

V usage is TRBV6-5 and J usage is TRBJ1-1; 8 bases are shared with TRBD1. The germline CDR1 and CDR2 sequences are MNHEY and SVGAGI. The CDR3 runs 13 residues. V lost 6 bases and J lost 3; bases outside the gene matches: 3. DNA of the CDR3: TGTGCCAGCAGCCCACAGGGGGACACTGAAGCTTTCTTT. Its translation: CASSPQGDTEAFF.

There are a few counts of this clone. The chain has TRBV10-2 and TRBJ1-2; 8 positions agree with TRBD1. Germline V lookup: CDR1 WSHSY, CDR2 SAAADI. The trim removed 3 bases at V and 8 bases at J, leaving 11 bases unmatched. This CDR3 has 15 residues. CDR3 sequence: CASSETGGVMSGYTF. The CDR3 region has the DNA TGCGCCAGCAGTGAAACAGGGGGAGTCATGAGCGGCTACACCTTC.

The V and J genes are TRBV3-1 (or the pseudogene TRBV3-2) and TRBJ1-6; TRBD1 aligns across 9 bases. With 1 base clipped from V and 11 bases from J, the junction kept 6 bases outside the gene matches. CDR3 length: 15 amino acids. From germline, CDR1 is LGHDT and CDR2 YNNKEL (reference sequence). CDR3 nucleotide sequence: TGTGCCAGCAGCCAAGGTCCGGGACAGGGAACACCCCTCCACTTT. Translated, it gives CASSQGPGQGTPLHF.

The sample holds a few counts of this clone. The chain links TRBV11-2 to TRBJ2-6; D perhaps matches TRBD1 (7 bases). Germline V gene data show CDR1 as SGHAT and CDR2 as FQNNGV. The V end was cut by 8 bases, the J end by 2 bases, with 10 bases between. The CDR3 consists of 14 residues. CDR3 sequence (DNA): TGTGCCAGCCCCAGGGGGGCTGGGGCCAACGTCCTGACTTTC. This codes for CASPRGAGANVLTF.

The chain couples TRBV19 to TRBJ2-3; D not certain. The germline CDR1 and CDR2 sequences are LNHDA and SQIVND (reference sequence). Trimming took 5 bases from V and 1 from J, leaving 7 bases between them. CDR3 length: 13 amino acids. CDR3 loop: CASSHAGTDTQYF. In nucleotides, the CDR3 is TGTGCCAGTAGTCACGCGGGCACAGATACGCAGTATTTT.

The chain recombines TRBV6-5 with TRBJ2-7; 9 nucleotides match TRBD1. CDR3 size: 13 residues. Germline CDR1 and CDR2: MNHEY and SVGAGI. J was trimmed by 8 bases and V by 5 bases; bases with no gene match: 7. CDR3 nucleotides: TGTGCCAGCAGTCGGGACAGGGTCGGCAAGCAGTACTTC. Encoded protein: CASSRDRVGKQYF.

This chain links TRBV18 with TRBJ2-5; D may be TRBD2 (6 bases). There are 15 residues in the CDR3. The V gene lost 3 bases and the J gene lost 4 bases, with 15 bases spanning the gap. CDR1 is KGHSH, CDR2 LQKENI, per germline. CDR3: CASSPPGGDSETQYF. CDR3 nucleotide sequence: TGTGCCAGCTCACCGCCCGGGGGAGATTCAGAGACCCAGTACTTC.

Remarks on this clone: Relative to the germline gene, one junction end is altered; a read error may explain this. This CDR3 reads CTSSRGGDSGNTIYF. CDR3 nucleotide sequence: TGTACCAGCAGCCGCGGGGGGGACTCTGGAAACACCATATATTTT. The chain employs TRBV27 and TRBJ1-3; possible D gene TRBD1, 5 bases. Germline CDR1 MNHEY, CDR2 SMNVEV (reference sequence). CDR3 length: 15 residues.

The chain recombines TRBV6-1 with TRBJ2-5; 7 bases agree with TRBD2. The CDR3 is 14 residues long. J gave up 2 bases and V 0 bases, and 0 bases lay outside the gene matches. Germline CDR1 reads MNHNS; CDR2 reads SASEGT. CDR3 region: CASSEAGGQETQYF. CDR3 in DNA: TGTGCCAGCAGTGAAGCGGGGGGGCAAGAGACCCAGTACTTC.

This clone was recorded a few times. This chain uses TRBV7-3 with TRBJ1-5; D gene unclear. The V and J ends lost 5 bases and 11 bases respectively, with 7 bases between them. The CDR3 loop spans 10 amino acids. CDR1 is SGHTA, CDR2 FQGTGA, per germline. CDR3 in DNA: TGTGCCAGCAGCCCCGGGGCCCAGCATTTT. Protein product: CASSPGAQHF. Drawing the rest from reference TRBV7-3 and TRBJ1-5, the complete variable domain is GAGVSQTPSNKVTEKGKYVELRCDPISGHTALYWYRQSLGQGPEFLIYFQGTGAADDSGLPNDRFFAVRPEGSVSTLKIQRTERGDSAVYLCASSPGAQHFGDGTRLSIL.

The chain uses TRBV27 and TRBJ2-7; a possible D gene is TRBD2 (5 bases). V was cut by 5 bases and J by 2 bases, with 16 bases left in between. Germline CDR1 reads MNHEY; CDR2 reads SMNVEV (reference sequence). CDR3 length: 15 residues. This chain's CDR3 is CASSGEPGGPYEQYF. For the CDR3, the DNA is TGTGCCAGCAGTGGGGAACCCGGAGGACCCTACGAGCAGTACTTC.

CDR3 in DNA: TGTGCCAGCAGCCTGGGGCCTTCTAATTCACCCCTCCACTTT. This sequence encodes CASSLGPSNSPLHF. V is TRBV3-1 (or the pseudogene TRBV3-2) and J is TRBJ1-6; D may be TRBD1 (5 bases). The CDR3 sequence is 14 residues long. Trimming took 4 bases from V and 6 from J, leaving 10 bases between them. CDR1 and CDR2 from the germline V gene are LGHDT and YNNKEL (reference sequence).

The CDR3 nucleotides are TGCAGCGGAACACTAGCGGGGGGAACAGATACGCAGTATTTT. Translating gives CSGTLAGGTDTQYF. The chain carries TRBV29-1 and TRBJ2-3; TRBD2 matches at 12 bases. V lost 7 bases, J lost 3 bases, and 5 bases stayed unmatched. CDR1 is SQVTM and CDR2 is ANQGSEA in the germline V gene. The CDR3 is 14 residues long.

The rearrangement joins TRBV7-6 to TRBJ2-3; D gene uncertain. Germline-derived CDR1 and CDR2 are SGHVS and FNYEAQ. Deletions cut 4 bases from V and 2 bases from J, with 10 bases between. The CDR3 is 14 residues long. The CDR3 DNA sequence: TGTGCCAGCAGCTCCCCGGTGTACACAGATACGCAGTATTTT. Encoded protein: CASSSPVYTDTQYF.

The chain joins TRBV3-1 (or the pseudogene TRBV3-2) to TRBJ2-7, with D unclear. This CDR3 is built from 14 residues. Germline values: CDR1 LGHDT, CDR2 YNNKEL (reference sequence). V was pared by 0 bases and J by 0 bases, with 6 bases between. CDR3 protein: CASSQEWSSYEQYF. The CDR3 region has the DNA TGTGCCAGCAGCCAAGAATGGAGCTCCTACGAGCAGTACTTC.

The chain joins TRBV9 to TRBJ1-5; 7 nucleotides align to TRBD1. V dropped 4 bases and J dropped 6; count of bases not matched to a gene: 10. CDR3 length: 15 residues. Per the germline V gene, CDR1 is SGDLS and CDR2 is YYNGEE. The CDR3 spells CASSPLGGIGQPQHF. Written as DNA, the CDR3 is TGTGCCAGCAGCCCCTTAGGGGGCATCGGTCAGCCCCAGCATTTT.

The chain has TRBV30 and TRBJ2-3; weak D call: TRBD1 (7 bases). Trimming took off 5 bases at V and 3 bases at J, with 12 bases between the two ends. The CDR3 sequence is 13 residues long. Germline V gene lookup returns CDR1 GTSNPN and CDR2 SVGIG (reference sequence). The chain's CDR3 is CAWARGRTDTQYF. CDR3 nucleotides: TGTGCCTGGGCCAGGGGGAGGACAGATACGCAGTATTTT. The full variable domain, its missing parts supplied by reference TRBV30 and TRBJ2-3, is SQTIHQWPATLVQPVGSPLSLECTVEGTSNPNLYWYRQAAGRGLQLLFYSVGIGQISSEVPQNLSASRPQDRQFILSSKKLLLSDSGFYLCAWARGRTDTQYFGPGTRLTVL.

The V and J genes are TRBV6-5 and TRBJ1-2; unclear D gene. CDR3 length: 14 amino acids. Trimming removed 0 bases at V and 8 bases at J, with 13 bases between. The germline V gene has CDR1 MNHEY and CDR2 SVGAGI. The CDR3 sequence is CASSYSATAGGYTF. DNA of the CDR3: TGTGCCAGCAGTTACTCGGCCACGGCGGGGGGCTACACCTTC.